Detailed here is one TCR beta chain. Its antigen is unknown. The method was immunoSEQ multiplex PCR; TCRdb's version includes in-frame clones alone and lacks a portion of them. The data hold more than 85,000 clones, with under 95% observed a single time. V gave up 4 bases and J gave up 4 bases; unmatched junction bases: 4. From germline, CDR1 is LNHDA and CDR2 SQIVND (reference sequence). The CDR3 extends over 15 amino acids. The data belong to a study of OX40 agonist ivuxolimab in advanced cancers. Whole-study results and caveats: Among the lowest peripheral clonal expansion occurred in 0.1-3.0 mg/kg partial responders. No determination was made of the antigen specificity of the expanded peripheral T cells. Averaged across samples, CD8+ T cells carried more expanded clones than CD4+ did. There was clonal expansion of CD4+ and CD8+ blood T cells by week 6 at 0.1 to 3.0 mg/kg.

The chain links TRBV19 to TRBJ2-7, with TRBD2 matching over 13 bases. The TCR originated in an adult with an advanced solid tumor such as melanoma, head and neck, liver or kidney cancer. The material was CD4+ or CD8+ T cells sorted from blood, obtained in a trial of the OX40 agonist ivuxolimab. The CDR3 region has the DNA TGTGCCAGTAGTACCTGGACTAGCGGGAGTTACGAGCAGTACTTC. It translates to CASSTWTSGSYEQYF.